Below are 28 T cell receptor beta chains sequenced from a single sample in a study of blood T cell repertoires in COVID-19. TCRdb's table, derived via immunoSEQ multiplex PCR, lists solely in-frame clones and lacks some. The sample includes some 120,000 clones, roughly 88% seen only once; the top ten take 0.88%. Sequencing was performed on peripheral blood. These receptors originate from a woman between 45 and 60 years old with active or convalescent COVID-19.

This clone has only one observation. The chain links TRBV9 to TRBJ2-1; TRBD2 matches 10 bases. The length of the CDR3 is 19 residues. Germline V gene data show CDR1 as SGDLS and CDR2 as YYNGEE. Trimming took 0 bases from V and 2 from J; bases not matched to a gene: 11. The CDR3 is CASSVGLLAGALTYNEQFF. CDR3 nucleotides: TGTGCCAGCAGCGTAGGGCTGCTAGCGGGAGCTCTCACCTACAATGAGCAGTTCTTC.

The genes are TRBV18 and TRBJ2-7; D call uncertain. This CDR3 spans 13 amino acids. V shed 3 bases and J shed 6 bases, with 12 bases lying between them. Germline-derived CDR1 and CDR2 are KGHSH and LQKENI. CDR3 in amino acids: CASSPLSRVEQYF. As DNA, the CDR3 is TGTGCCAGCTCACCTCTATCTCGGGTCGAGCAGTACTTC.

The gene calls are TRBV20-1 and TRBJ2-1; D is unresolved. Germline lookup yields CDR1 DFQATT and CDR2 SNEGSKA (reference sequence). This CDR3 is built from 10 residues. The V and J ends lost 3 bases and 10 bases respectively, with 7 bases between them. CDR3 nucleotides: TGCAGTGCTAGGAACTTAGAGCAGTTCTTC. Amino acid sequence: CSARNLEQFF.

The rearrangement links TRBV6-6 to TRBJ2-1; 9 bases agree with TRBD2. Trimming cost V 6 bases and J 9 bases; bases outside gene matches: 3. Germline CDR1 and CDR2: MNHNY and SVGAGI (reference sequence). This CDR3 spans 12 amino acids. CDR3 sequence (DNA): TGTGCCAGCAGCCCACTAGCGGGTGAGCAGTTCTTC. Translated: CASSPLAGEQFF.

This clone was counted a single time. The rearrangement links TRBV20-1 to TRBJ2-5; D perhaps matches TRBD2 (5 bases). Germline CDR1 and CDR2: DFQATT and SNEGSKA (reference sequence). This CDR3 has 10 amino acids. Trimming cost V 7 bases and J 5 bases, with 8 bases left between them. The CDR3 region is CSVPGETQYF. CDR3 nucleotides: TGCAGTGTGCCGGGGGAGACCCAGTACTTC.

The V gene is TRBV7-2, the J gene TRBJ1-2, with a possible D match to TRBD1 (5 bases). Germline lookup yields CDR1 SGHTA and CDR2 FQGNSA. Deletions cut 7 bases from V and 3 bases from J, with 12 bases between. The CDR3 spans 13 residues. CDR3 nucleotide sequence: TGTGCCAGCATTGGGGGGTACGACTATGGCTACACCTTC. Its translation is CASIGGYDYGYTF.

This chain links TRBV6-5 with TRBJ1-1, with D possibly matching TRBD1 (5 bases). Germline CDR1 reads MNHEY; CDR2 reads SVGAGI. The CDR3 consists of 15 residues. The ends were cut back, 6 bases at V and 8 bases at J, with 22 bases in the middle. The CDR3 region is CASSDDRGDPLEAFF. In nucleotides, the CDR3 is TGTGCCAGCAGCGATGATAGGGGCGACCCTTTAGAAGCTTTCTTT.

The rearrangement joins TRBV7-2 to TRBJ1-5; TRBD1 agrees at 9 bases. The CDR3 is 18 amino acids. CDR1 is SGHTA, CDR2 FQGNSA, per germline. Trimming removed 2 bases from V and 2 bases from J; junction bases left unmatched: 10. The CDR3 region has the DNA TGTGCCAGCAGCTTAAGTCCATACAGGGGGCAAGGCAATCAGCCCCAGCATTTT. Protein sequence: CASSLSPYRGQGNQPQHF.

The V call is TRBV9, the J call TRBJ2-5; 10 bases align to TRBD2. Germline assignment: CDR1 SGDLS and CDR2 YYNGEE. The CDR3 contains 14 residues. Losses at the gene ends were 7 bases for V and 2 bases for J; bases not matched to a gene: 5. The CDR3 DNA is TGTGCCAGCTCCAGGACTAGCGGACAAGAGACCCAGTACTTC. Translating it yields CASSRTSGQETQYF. The whole variable domain, filled in from reference TRBV9 and TRBJ2-5, reads DSGVTQTPKHLITATGQRVTLRCSPRSGDLSVYWYQQSLDQGLQFLIQYYNGEERAKGNILERFSAQQFPDLHSELNLSSLELGDSALYFCASSRTSGQETQYFGPGTRLLVL.

The rearrangement uses TRBV2 and TRBJ1-2, with D uncertain. The CDR3 length is 11 residues. Germline V gene lookup returns CDR1 SNHLY and CDR2 FYNNEI. The V and J ends lost 5 bases and 10 bases respectively, with 11 bases between them. CDR3 nucleotides: TGTGCCAGCAGTCTCCGAGATGTCTACACCTTC. This encodes CASSLRDVYTF.

V usage is TRBV11-2 and J usage is TRBJ2-7; perhaps TRBD2 as D (5 bases). CDR1 SGHAT and CDR2 FQNNGV come from the germline V gene. Trimming left V 8 bases short and J 7 bases short, with 18 bases between. The CDR3 is 13 amino acids. This CDR3 is CASAETHRGEQYF. CDR3 sequence (DNA): TGTGCCAGCGCGGAGACCCACCGGGGTGAGCAGTACTTC.

The chain couples TRBV6-5 to TRBJ2-2; TRBD1 aligns across 7 bases. This CDR3 region has 14 residues. Germline V gene sequence: CDR1 MNHEY, CDR2 SVGAGI. J was trimmed by 5 bases and V by 4 bases; bases with no gene match: 4. The CDR3 nucleotides are TGTGCCAGCAGTTTGACAGGGTCGACCGGGGAGCTGTTTTTT. Protein product: CASSLTGSTGELFF.

The V and J genes are TRBV6-5 and TRBJ2-3; maybe TRBD1 (6 bases). The CDR3 is 15 amino acids. CDR1 MNHEY and CDR2 SVGAGI come from the germline V gene. The V gene lost 6 bases and the J gene lost 7 bases, with 20 bases spanning the gap. The CDR3 loop reads CASSLTHRVVNTQYF. DNA for the CDR3: TGTGCCAGCAGCCTTACCCACAGGGTCGTAAATACGCAGTATTTT.

The rearrangement joins TRBV5-6 to TRBJ2-1; TRBD2 agrees at 12 bases. This CDR3 is built from 15 residues. From germline, CDR1 is SGHDT and CDR2 YYEEEE. With 0 bases clipped from V and 16 bases from J, the junction kept 11 bases outside the gene matches. As DNA, the CDR3 is TGTGCCAGCAGCTTGGGGGCTTTTCTAGCGGGAGGGCCTTTCTTC. Amino acid sequence: CASSLGAFLAGGPFF.

The chain has TRBV9 and TRBJ2-1; 11 bases are shared with TRBD2. This CDR3 region has 17 residues. V lost 4 bases to trimming and J lost 2 bases; unmatched junction nucleotides: 8. Looked up from germline, CDR1 is SGDLS and CDR2 is YYNGEE. CDR3 amino acids: CASSRSGTSGAYNEQFF. The CDR3 region has the DNA TGTGCCAGCAGCCGTAGTGGGACTAGCGGAGCCTACAATGAGCAGTTCTTC.

The V gene is TRBV7-8, the J gene TRBJ2-7; 7 bases align to TRBD1. Germline CDR1 and CDR2: SGHVS and FQNEAQ. Unmatched junction bases numbered 5, after V lost 5 bases and J lost 4 bases. CDR3 length: 13 residues. The DNA for the CDR3 is TGTGCCAGCAGCGTTCGACAGGGATACGAGCAGTACTTC. It specifies CASSVRQGYEQYF.

The chain couples TRBV6-5 to TRBJ1-6, with unresolved D. V was clipped by 8 bases and J by 7 bases, with 18 bases between them. The CDR3 runs to 15 residues. CDR1 MNHEY and CDR2 SVGAGI come from the germline V gene. The CDR3 region has the DNA TGTGCCAGCCAACCGATCCAGGTCGACAATTCACCCCTCCACTTT. This codes for CASQPIQVDNSPLHF.

The CDR3 here is CASSLFPGGTYGYTF. The CDR3 DNA follows: TGTGCCAGCAGCCTCTTCCCCGGGGGGACTTATGGCTACACCTTC. This chain links TRBV4-2 with TRBJ1-2; TRBD1 is a possible D gene (5 bases). Germline CDR1 and CDR2: LGHNA and YNFKEQ. The CDR3 covers 15 residues. Trimming removed 4 bases at V and 5 bases at J, with 17 bases between.

A single count supports this clone. This chain connects TRBV6-6 to TRBJ1-5, with D unclear. The V gene's germline CDR1 is MNHNY and CDR2 SVGAGI (reference sequence). The germline V and J ends were trimmed by 0 bases and 12 bases, with 12 bases remaining between them. The CDR3 totals 13 residues. The CDR3 here is CASSYSSKSVQHF. The CDR3 DNA follows: TGTGCCAGCAGTTACTCGAGTAAGTCCGTCCAGCATTTT.

The chain has TRBV29-1 and TRBJ1-6, with TRBD1 identical over 8 bases. The V and J ends lost 7 bases and 14 bases, in that order; junction bases with no gene match: 13. The CDR3 has 13 amino acids. CDR1 SQVTM and CDR2 ANQGSEA come from the germline V gene. CDR3: CSAETGADGALHF. The CDR3, as DNA: TGCAGCGCAGAGACAGGGGCCGATGGGGCCCTCCACTTT. Full variable domain (outside the CDR3, taken from reference TRBV29-1 and TRBJ1-6): SAVISQKPSRDICQRGTSLTIQCQVDSQVTMMFWYRQQPGQSLTLIATANQGSEATYESGFVIDKFPISRPNLTFSTLTVSNMSPEDSSIYLCSAETGADGALHFGNGTRLTVT.

The chain recombines TRBV18 with TRBJ1-3; no clear D. This CDR3 is built from 16 residues. Per germline, CDR1 KGHSH and CDR2 LQKENI. V shed 2 bases and J shed 0 bases, with 11 bases lying between them. CDR3 protein: CASSPNSASSGNTIYF. CDR3 DNA: TGTGCCAGCTCACCAAACTCCGCTTCCTCTGGAAACACCATATATTTT. Full variable domain (remainder filled in from reference TRBV18 and TRBJ1-3): NAGVMQNPRHLVRRRGQEARLRCSPMKGHSHVYWYRQLPEEGLKFMVYLQKENIIDESGMPKERFSAEFPKEGPSILRIQQVVRGDSAAYFCASSPNSASSGNTIYFGEGSWLTVV.

This chain links TRBV19 with TRBJ1-2, with D possibly TRBD1 on 5 matching bases. The CDR3 length is 15 residues. Germline V lookup: CDR1 LNHDA, CDR2 SQIVND (reference sequence). V lost 4 bases and J 2 bases, leaving 14 bases between the germline ends. The CDR3 bases are TGTGCCAGTAGTAATGAACCAGACAGAAACTATGGCTACACCTTC. Its protein is CASSNEPDRNYGYTF.

The chain employs TRBV7-6 and TRBJ1-5; weak D call: TRBD1 (6 bases). The CDR3 is 15 residues long. The germline V and J ends were trimmed by 5 bases and 5 bases, with 16 bases remaining between them. Looked up from germline, CDR1 is SGHVS and CDR2 is FNYEAQ. The CDR3 nucleotides read TGTGCCAGCAGCCTCAGTGCGGGGGCGTATCAGCCCCAGCATTTT. It specifies CASSLSAGAYQPQHF.

This chain links TRBV6-5 with TRBJ2-5, with D possibly matching TRBD2 (6 bases). With 6 bases removed from V and 6 bases from J, the gap between germline ends came to 14 bases. Germline V CDR1 and CDR2: MNHEY, SVGAGI. The CDR3 is made up of 13 amino acids. The DNA for the CDR3 is TGTGCCAGCAGCCCCGGGGGTGAGCAGACCCAGTACTTC. This translates into CASSPGGEQTQYF.

The V gene is TRBV4-2, the J gene TRBJ1-1, with D perhaps matching TRBD1 (6 bases). CDR3 length: 15 amino acids. CDR1 LGHNA and CDR2 YNFKEQ come from the germline V gene. The V end lost 0 bases, the J end lost 1 base, and 9 bases lay between the germline ends. CDR3 coding DNA: TGTGCCAGCAGCCAAGAAGCAGGGGAGAACACTGAAGCTTTCTTT. Translated: CASSQEAGENTEAFF.

This sequence joins TRBV6-5 and TRBJ2-3; 10 bases map to TRBD2. J lost 5 bases, V lost 0 bases, and 5 bases had no gene match. The CDR3 has 16 residues. In germline, CDR1 is MNHEY, CDR2 SVGAGI. CDR3 sequence reads: CASSYSLAGRVDTQYF. In DNA form, the CDR3 reads TGTGCCAGCAGTTACTCACTAGCGGGACGGGTAGATACGCAGTATTTT.

V is TRBV7-9 and J is TRBJ1-2; TRBD1 agrees at 7 bases. Germline CDR1 reads SEHNR; CDR2 reads FQNEAQ (reference sequence). CDR3 length: 16 residues. The J segment lost 4 bases and the V segment lost 4 bases, leaving 12 bases of the junction unmatched. CDR3 sequence (DNA): TGTGCCAGCAGCTCCCCGGACAGGCTAACGTCCTATGGCTACACCTTC. Translated, it gives CASSSPDRLTSYGYTF.

The rearrangement links TRBV18 to TRBJ2-6; no firm D call. The CDR3 sequence is 16 residues long. Germline values: CDR1 KGHSH, CDR2 LQKENI. Trimming removed 2 bases from V and 1 base from J, with 9 bases in between. The CDR3 bases are TGTGCCAGCTCACCAACTTCGGTGTCTGGGGCCAACGTCCTGACTTTC. Protein: CASSPTSVSGANVLTF.